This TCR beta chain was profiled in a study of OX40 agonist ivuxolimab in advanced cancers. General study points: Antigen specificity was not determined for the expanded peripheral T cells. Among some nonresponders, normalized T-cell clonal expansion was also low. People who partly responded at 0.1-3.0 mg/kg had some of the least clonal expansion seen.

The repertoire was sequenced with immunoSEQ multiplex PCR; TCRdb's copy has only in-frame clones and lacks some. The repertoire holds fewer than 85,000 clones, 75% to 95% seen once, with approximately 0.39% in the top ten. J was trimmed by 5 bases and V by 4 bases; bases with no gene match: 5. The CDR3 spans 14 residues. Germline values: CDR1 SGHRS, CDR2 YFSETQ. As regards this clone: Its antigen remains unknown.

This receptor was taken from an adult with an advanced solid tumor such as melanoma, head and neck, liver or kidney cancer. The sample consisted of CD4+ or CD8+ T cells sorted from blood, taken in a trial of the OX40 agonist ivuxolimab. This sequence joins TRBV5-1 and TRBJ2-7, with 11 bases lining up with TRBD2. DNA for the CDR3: TGCGCCAGCAGCCAGACTAGCGGGACAAACGAGCAGTACTTC. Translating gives CASSQTSGTNEQYF.